What follows describes a single TCR beta chain. Its antigen is not known. The data are from a study of graft-versus-host responses after intestinal transplantation. Whole-study context: Recipients were given multivisceral, liver-intestinal, or isolated intestinal transplants.

CDR3 length: 14 residues. Germline loops: CDR1 MNHEY, CDR2 SVGAGI. V gave up 5 bases and J gave up 4 bases; unmatched junction bases: 2. Generated by immunoSEQ multiplex PCR, the TCRdb table keeps only in-frame clones and is missing some. The sample has about 90,000 clones; 90% to 95% are singletons. Study observations and caveats: Subjects displaying graft-donor T cell macrochimerism possessed elevated graft-versus-host to host-versus-graft clonal ratios inside allografts. Association was observed between peak circulating GvH clone levels and early post-transplant HvG declines. GvH clones appeared in recipient marrow, some first in ileum or blood.

Sequencing used unstimulated CD8+ T cells sorted from spleen or lymph node cells, obtained before intestinal transplant. This chain connects TRBV6-5 to TRBJ2-1, with 10 nucleotides matching TRBD2. The origin of this receptor is a human donor who received an intestinal transplant. The chain's CDR3 is CASSQLAGYNEQFF. In DNA, the CDR3 is TGTGCCAGCAGTCAACTAGCGGGATACAATGAGCAGTTCTTC.